Below, 4 T cell receptor beta chains from the same sample are listed, as sequenced in a study of blood T cell repertoires in COVID-19. TCRdb's copy holds only in-frame clones and misses some; the assay was immunoSEQ multiplex PCR. The sample contains a few hundred thousand clones, 75% to 85% of which appear only once. Sample: peripheral blood. Every receptor here comes from a human donor in a cohort sampled during active COVID-19.

The chain combines TRBV3-1 (or the pseudogene TRBV3-2) with TRBJ2-3; D is perhaps TRBD1 (6 bases). V was cut by 2 bases and J by 2 bases, with 11 bases left in between. Per germline, CDR1 LGHDT and CDR2 YNNKEL (reference sequence). The CDR3 is 15 residues long. CDR3 nucleotides: TGTGCCAGCAGCCAAATCAGGGGCCTCACAGATACGCAGTATTTT. Protein product: CASSQIRGLTDTQYF.

The chain carries TRBV20-1 and TRBJ1-1; possible D gene TRBD1, 5 bases. Trimming took off 1 base at V and 11 bases at J, with 5 bases between the two ends. This CDR3 has 9 residues. The V gene's germline CDR1 is DFQATT and CDR2 SNEGSKA (reference sequence). CDR3 sequence: CSARGGAFF. For the CDR3, the DNA is TGCAGTGCTAGAGGGGGCGCTTTCTTT.

This clone came up a few times. The chain has TRBV20-1 and TRBJ1-5, with unresolved D. Per the germline V gene, CDR1 is DFQATT and CDR2 is SNEGSKA (reference sequence). The CDR3 is 13 residues long. Trimming pared 3 bases from V and 2 bases from J, leaving 8 bases between. CDR3 in DNA: TGCAGTGCTAGTTTGGGAGGCAATCAGCCCCAGCATTTT. Residues: CSASLGGNQPQHF.

The chain is built from TRBV30 and TRBJ1-2; D not certain. The CDR3 runs to 13 residues. The germline V gene has CDR1 GTSNPN and CDR2 SVGIG (reference sequence). The ends were cut back, 2 bases at V and 3 bases at J, with 10 bases in the middle. CDR3 loop: CAWSMRVDYGYTF. The CDR3, as DNA: TGTGCCTGGAGTATGCGGGTCGACTATGGCTACACCTTC.